This section outlines one TCR beta chain sequence together with its context. The protocol was immunoSEQ multiplex PCR, while the TCRdb copy is restricted to in-frame clones and leaves out a portion. The sample includes about 660,000 clones, 70% to 90% of them seen just once. These data come from a study of shared T cell receptors in the human thymus. The sample was also linked to a second study, of human thymus T cells. That report adds: Donation was from healthy Finnish infants who were having corrective surgery that addressed congenital heart defects. Resections removed during corrective heart surgery provided the thymus tissue used. V and J gene usage appeared biased in thymic and blood repertoires.

This receptor was identified in a boy in the first two years of life with a congenital heart defect. The sample taken for sequencing was thymocytes.

Written as DNA, the CDR3 is TGTGCCAGCAGCCTACAATGGGACAGGGTCCGGTTAGGAGGCTACACCTTC. Translation gives CASSLQWDRVRLGGYTF. The chain links TRBV5-5 to TRBJ1-2; 9 nucleotides line up with TRBD1. Germline V gene sequence: CDR1 SGHKS, CDR2 YYEKEE (reference sequence). The CDR3 covers 17 residues. V shed 4 bases and J 8 bases; nucleotides not matched to a gene: 18. The full variable domain, with the rest looked up from reference TRBV5-5 and TRBJ1-2, is DAGVTQSPTHLIKTRGQQVTLRCSPISGHKSVSWYQQVLGQGPQFIFQYYEKEERGRGNFPDRFSARQFPNYSSELNVNALLLGDSALYLCASSLQWDRVRLGGYTFGSGTRLTVV.